This entry lists 27 T cell receptor beta chains sequenced from one sample in a study of neoadjuvant anti-PD-1 for oral cavity cancer. Indicated time point: after neoadjuvant nivolumab, at surgical resection. Using immunoSEQ multiplex PCR, the repertoire was profiled, and TCRdb retains in-frame clones only, with some absent. The sample lists around 13,000 clones, approximately 73% occurring once. Sequencing used PBMCs, obtained after nivolumab (anti-PD-1) treatment. The receptors here all came from a person aged 35 to 85 with oral cavity squamous cell carcinoma.

V is TRBV4-1 and J is TRBJ2-7; D possibly matches TRBD1 or TRBD2 (5 bases each). Germline CDR1 reads MGHRA; CDR2 reads YSYEKL. Trimming cost V 0 bases and J 6 bases, with 9 bases left between them. This CDR3 is built from 13 residues. CDR3 sequence: CASSQDRAGEQYF. The CDR3, as DNA: TGCGCCAGCAGCCAAGACAGGGCGGGCGAGCAGTACTTC.

The chain couples TRBV6-6 to TRBJ1-1; no clear D. V was trimmed by 4 bases and J by 7 bases, leaving 13 bases between them. There are 13 residues in the CDR3. Germline CDR1 is MNHNY and CDR2 is SVGAGI (reference sequence). The CDR3 protein is CASSSEGLGEAFF. As DNA, the CDR3 is TGTGCCAGCAGTTCTGAGGGTCTGGGTGAAGCTTTCTTT.

The gene calls are TRBV7-6 and TRBJ2-7; TRBD2 agrees at 9 bases. Germline trimming cut 5 bases from V and 2 bases from J; bases unmatched to any gene: 4. Looked up from germline, CDR1 is SGHVS and CDR2 is FNYEAQ. This CDR3 comprises 14 residues. In DNA form, the CDR3 reads TGTGCCAGCAGCCTTCTAGCGGGACCCTACGAGCAGTACTTC. It yields the protein CASSLLAGPYEQYF.

V usage is TRBV5-1 and J usage is TRBJ2-7; D gene uncertain. The germline V gene encodes CDR1 SGHRS and CDR2 YFSETQ. V was pared by 4 bases and J by 4 bases, with 9 bases between. This CDR3 is 12 amino acids long. This chain's CDR3 is CASSVVDYEQYF. The CDR3 bases are TGCGCCAGCAGCGTCGTGGATTACGAGCAGTACTTC.

This clone showed up just a few times. The chain carries TRBV19 and TRBJ1-5; D unclear. Between the trimmed V and J ends, which lost 0 bases and 3 bases, there was a span of 6 bases. This CDR3 contains 14 residues. Germline CDR1 and CDR2: LNHDA and SQIVND (reference sequence). The CDR3 nucleotides read TGTGCCAGTAGTATAGACCGGATCAATCAGCCCCAGCATTTT. Translation: CASSIDRINQPQHF. The full variable domain, in which reference TRBV19 and TRBJ1-5 provide the parts outside the CDR3, is DGGITQSPKYLFRKEGQNVTLSCEQNLNHDAMYWYRQDPGQGLRLIYYSQIVNDFQKGDIAEGYSVSREKKESFPLTVTSAQKNPTAFYLCASSIDRINQPQHFGDGTRLSIL.

In this sample, this clone turned up a few times. This CDR3 reads CASSFLTGGDSGANVLTF. The CDR3 DNA is TGTGCCAGCAGCTTCCTGACAGGGGGAGATTCCGGGGCCAACGTCCTGACTTTC. The rearrangement joins TRBV5-6 to TRBJ2-6; 9 bases align to TRBD1. This CDR3 comprises 18 residues. Germline V gene lookup returns CDR1 SGHDT and CDR2 YYEEEE. With V trimmed by 2 bases and J by 4 bases, 10 bases remained unmatched.

The sample holds a few counts of this clone. The chain uses TRBV6-5 and TRBJ2-7; possibly TRBD1 or TRBD2 for D (5 bases each). Trimming shortened V by 7 bases and J by 3 bases, and 13 bases separated the two germline ends. The germline CDR1 and CDR2 sequences are MNHEY and SVGAGI. The CDR3 is 13 amino acids. The CDR3 sequence: CASTKRGGYEQYF. The CDR3 DNA reads as TGTGCCAGCACCAAACGGGGCGGCTACGAGCAGTACTTC.

The CDR3 DNA is TGTGCCAGCAGTTACTCGCCTGATCAGCCCCAGCATTTT. This encodes CASSYSPDQPQHF. This chain joins TRBV6-5 and TRBJ1-5; D is unresolved. The CDR3 is made up of 13 amino acids. Germline loops: CDR1 MNHEY, CDR2 SVGAGI. The V and J ends lost 0 bases and 5 bases respectively, with 5 bases between them.

This chain connects TRBV19 to TRBJ2-2; D is perhaps TRBD1 (6 bases). The CDR3 spans 18 residues. Germline values: CDR1 LNHDA, CDR2 SQIVND (reference sequence). With 3 bases removed from V and 4 bases from J, the gap between germline ends came to 21 bases. In nucleotides, the CDR3 is TGTGCCAGTAGTATTGGGAACAGGGTAGGGATTGGCACCGGGGAGCTGTTTTTT. Translation gives CASSIGNRVGIGTGELFF.

V and J are TRBV6-5 and TRBJ2-7, with 8 bases that match TRBD1. The J segment lost 7 bases and the V segment lost 0 bases, leaving 8 bases of the junction unmatched. This CDR3 region has 15 residues. CDR1 is MNHEY, CDR2 SVGAGI, per germline. In nucleotides, the CDR3 is TGTGCCAGCAGTTACTCGACACAGGGGGGCGGTGAGCAGTACTTC. The encoded protein is CASSYSTQGGGEQYF.

The V and J genes are TRBV6-6 and TRBJ2-7; 8 nucleotides align to TRBD2. Germline CDR1 reads MNHNY; CDR2 reads SVGAGI (reference sequence). J was trimmed by 5 bases and V by 6 bases; bases with no gene match: 12. The CDR3 extends over 15 amino acids. The CDR3 DNA follows: TGTGCCAGCAGGGACGCGAGCGGGAGAGTCCACGAGCAGTACTTC. As protein: CASRDASGRVHEQYF.

This sequence joins TRBV27 and TRBJ2-7; 7 bases are a match to TRBD1. This CDR3 spans 16 amino acids. Per germline, CDR1 MNHEY and CDR2 SMNVEV (reference sequence). Germline trimming cut 0 bases from V and 3 bases from J; bases unmatched to any gene: 8. CDR3 DNA sequence: TGTGCCAGCAGTTTATCCGGGACAGAATACTACTACGAGCAGTACTTC. This encodes CASSLSGTEYYYEQYF.

The rearrangement uses TRBV2 and TRBJ1-2; no clear D. The V and J ends lost 2 bases and 7 bases respectively, with 11 bases between them. This CDR3 contains 13 residues. Germline CDR1 and CDR2: SNHLY and FYNNEI. The chain's CDR3 is CASSERSPGGYTF. CDR3 sequence (DNA): TGTGCCAGCAGTGAAAGGTCACCCGGTGGCTACACCTTC.

The chain's CDR3 is CASSLGTAQETQYF. CDR3 DNA sequence: TGTGCCAGCAGCTTAGGGACGGCCCAAGAGACCCAGTACTTC. The V gene is TRBV7-3, the J gene TRBJ2-5, with D perhaps given as TRBD1 or TRBD2 (5 bases each). V was shortened by 2 bases and J by 1 base, with 8 bases between the two germline ends. Germline lookup yields CDR1 SGHTA and CDR2 FQGTGA. This CDR3 is 14 amino acids long.

J is TRBJ1-4 and V is TRBV10-1, with TRBD1 matching over 7 bases. The CDR3 has 16 residues. In germline, CDR1 is WNHNN, CDR2 SYGVQD (reference sequence). V shed 7 bases and J 7 bases; nucleotides not matched to a gene: 15. Here the CDR3 reads CASNRDSEWGVEKLFF. In DNA form, the CDR3 reads TGCGCCAGCAACCGGGACAGTGAGTGGGGGGTTGAAAAACTGTTTTTT.

This clone was recorded only once. This rearrangement joins TRBV27 to TRBJ2-1; 10 bases line up with TRBD2. CDR3 length: 13 amino acids. V lost 4 bases and J lost 10; bases outside the gene matches: 4. In germline, CDR1 is MNHEY, CDR2 SMNVEV (reference sequence). CDR3 nucleotide sequence: TGTGCCAGCAGTTACGGACTAGCGGACGAGCAGTTCTTC. Amino acid sequence: CASSYGLADEQFF.

The J gene is TRBJ2-3, the V gene TRBV7-6, with D perhaps TRBD1 or TRBD2 (5 bases each). Per germline, CDR1 SGHVS and CDR2 FNYEAQ. The CDR3 covers 15 residues. The V and J ends lost 1 base and 6 bases respectively, with 14 bases between them. DNA for the CDR3: TGTGCCAGCAGCTTAGGGAGTGGGGGTGGTGATACGCAGTATTTT. Translating it yields CASSLGSGGGDTQYF.

The V gene is TRBV19, the J gene TRBJ2-5; D is uncertain. Trimming took 4 bases from V and 1 from J, leaving 10 bases between them. The CDR3 is 14 amino acids. The germline CDR1 and CDR2 sequences are LNHDA and SQIVND (reference sequence). CDR3 sequence reads: CASSTSRFQETQYF. DNA for the CDR3: TGTGCCAGTAGTACATCTCGGTTCCAAGAGACCCAGTACTTC. Looking up the rest from reference TRBV19 and TRBJ2-5 gives the full variable domain: DGGITQSPKYLFRKEGQNVTLSCEQNLNHDAMYWYRQDPGQGLRLIYYSQIVNDFQKGDIAEGYSVSREKKESFPLTVTSAQKNPTAFYLCASSTSRFQETQYFGPGTRLLVL.

This clone was seen only a few times. The CDR3 region is CASSNSRDTQYF. The DNA for the CDR3 is TGTGCCAGCAGCAATTCACGGGATACGCAGTATTTT. The chain links TRBV7-2 to TRBJ2-3; D is undetermined. Trimming took 5 bases from V and 6 from J, leaving 9 bases between them. Per the germline V gene, CDR1 is SGHTA and CDR2 is FQGNSA. This CDR3 has 12 amino acids.

CDR3 amino acids: CASSPPGGNYGYTF. The CDR3 bases are TGTGCCAGCAGCCCACCAGGAGGGAACTATGGCTACACCTTC. The V and J genes are TRBV28 and TRBJ1-2; D is ambiguous. There are 14 residues in the CDR3. With 6 bases removed from V and 2 bases from J, the gap between germline ends came to 13 bases. Germline V CDR1 and CDR2: MDHEN, SYDVKM.

In this sample, this clone turned up once. This chain's CDR3 is CASSDRAGVFNEQFF. The CDR3 nucleotides read TGTGCCAGCAGTGATCGAGCGGGAGTATTCAATGAGCAGTTCTTC. V gene TRBV6-4 combines with J gene TRBJ2-1, with 8 bases lining up with TRBD2. The V gene's germline CDR1 is MRHNA and CDR2 SNTAGT. V was pared by 3 bases and J by 6 bases, with 7 bases of the junction left unmatched. The CDR3 covers 15 residues.

V and J are TRBV6-1 and TRBJ1-5; 9 bases agree with TRBD1. Per the germline V gene, CDR1 is MNHNS and CDR2 is SASEGT. The CDR3 length is 15 residues. V shed 9 bases and J 0 bases; nucleotides not matched to a gene: 6. This CDR3 is CASQSGQGSNQPQHF. The CDR3 region has the DNA TGTGCCAGTCAGTCGGGACAGGGTAGCAATCAGCCCCAGCATTTT.

This rearrangement joins TRBV10-3 to TRBJ2-7; the D gene is possibly TRBD2 (7 bases). CDR1 and CDR2 from the germline V gene are ENHRY and SYGVKD. The CDR3 is 12 amino acids. V was clipped by 9 bases and J by 8 bases, with 17 bases between them. The CDR3 sequence: CAMAGAAAKQYF. The CDR3 region has the DNA TGTGCCATGGCGGGGGCAGCTGCTAAGCAGTACTTC.

This clone has just one count. The rearrangement uses TRBV5-8 and TRBJ2-3, with TRBD2 identical over 14 bases. Germline-derived CDR1 and CDR2 are SGHTS and YDEGEE. Trimming took 1 base from V and 4 from J; bases not matched to a gene: 14. The CDR3 extends over 20 amino acids. CDR3 in DNA: TGTGCCAGCAGCTTGAGGTTGAAGACTAGCGGGAGGGGGGGCGCAGATACGCAGTATTTT. It codes for CASSLRLKTSGRGGADTQYF.

The chain combines TRBV11-3 with TRBJ2-1; TRBD2 aligns across 13 bases. The germline V gene has CDR1 SGHNT and CDR2 YENEEA. The trim removed 5 bases at V and 9 bases at J, leaving 13 bases unmatched. This CDR3 is built from 17 residues. The CDR3 loop is CASSLRTSGSPEGEQFF. The CDR3 DNA is TGTGCCAGCAGCCTCCGGACTAGCGGGAGTCCGGAAGGTGAGCAGTTCTTC.

This chain connects TRBV5-1 to TRBJ1-1; a possible D gene is TRBD1 (5 bases). V lost 3 bases to trimming and J lost 0 bases, with 12 bases between them. The CDR3 runs to 15 residues. The germline CDR1 and CDR2 sequences are SGHRS and YFSETQ. In DNA form, the CDR3 reads TGCGCCAGCAGCTGGGGGGTAGGGTTGAACACTGAAGCTTTCTTT. Its protein is CASSWGVGLNTEAFF.

This rearrangement joins TRBV29-1 to TRBJ2-7; 8 bases map to TRBD2. From germline, CDR1 is SQVTM and CDR2 ANQGSEA. The ends lost 8 bases at V and 6 bases at J; junction bases unmatched: 6. The CDR3 has 11 amino acids. Here the CDR3 reads CSLVAGGEQYF. The CDR3 bases are TGCAGCCTGGTGGCGGGGGGCGAGCAGTACTTC.